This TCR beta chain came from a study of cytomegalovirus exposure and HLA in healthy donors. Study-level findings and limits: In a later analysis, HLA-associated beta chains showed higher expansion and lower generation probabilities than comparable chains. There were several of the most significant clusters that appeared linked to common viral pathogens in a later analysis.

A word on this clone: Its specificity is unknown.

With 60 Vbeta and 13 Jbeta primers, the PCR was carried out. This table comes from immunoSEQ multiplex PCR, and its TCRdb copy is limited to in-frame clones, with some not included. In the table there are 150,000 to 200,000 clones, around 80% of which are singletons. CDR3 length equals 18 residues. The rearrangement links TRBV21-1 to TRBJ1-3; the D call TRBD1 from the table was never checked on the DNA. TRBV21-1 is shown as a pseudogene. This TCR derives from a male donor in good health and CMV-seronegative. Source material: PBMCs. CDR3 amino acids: CASSKAVDRTGVGNTIYF. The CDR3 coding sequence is TGTGCCAGCAGCAAAGCAGTAGACCGGACAGGGGTAGGAAACACCATATATTTT.